A selection of T cell receptor beta chains follows, all from one sample in a study of shared clonotypes between healthy human individuals. Sequencing was performed with immunoSEQ multiplex PCR; in TCRdb, only in-frame clones are kept and a portion is missing. Of 2 million to 2.5 million clones listed, 90% to 95% are singletons. Sequencing input: naive CD4+ T cells from PBMCs. These receptors originate from a man aged 18 to 35 in good health. Some clones in this sample may be carry-over from other donors' samples. CDR3s leave out the opening cysteine and the closing phenylalanine or tryptophan. Some rows have no size entry. The others give once, few or many, or a class for an expanded clone.

v_call	j_call	clone_size	cdr3_aa
TRBV5-4	TRBJ1-2	once	ASSFGWGVEGYT
TRBV11-2	TRBJ1-5	NA	ASSSRGFAGSNQPQH
TRBV2	TRBJ1-2	NA	ASSELGPYGYT
TRBV9	TRBJ2-2	NA	ASSAFWPTGELF
TRBV28	TRBJ1-4	NA	ASSLSGGRGEEKLF
TRBV2	TRBJ2-2	NA	ASSLTVRNTGELF
TRBV4-1	TRBJ1-1	NA	ASSQEMLNTEAF
TRBV2	TRBJ1-1	few	ASSSNGQNTEAF
TRBV7-9	TRBJ2-7	NA	ASSLTGGLREQY
TRBV28	TRBJ1-5	NA	ASSLTWAKGPQH
TRBV5-1	TRBJ1-1	NA	ASSLGAANTEAF
TRBV7-9	TRBJ2-7	NA	ASSLVSSFGYFTHEQY
TRBV6-4	TRBJ2-1	NA	ASSSNEQF
TRBV6-1	TRBJ2-6	NA	ASSERFSGANVLT
TRBV21-1	TRBJ2-7	NA	ASSIESTSGVGQY
TRBV6-4	TRBJ2-5	NA	ASSGTGEGMKRGAGETQY
TRBV7-8	TRBJ1-3	NA	ASSLYGRSSGNTIY
TRBV4-3	TRBJ2-7	once	ASSLDDREDYEQY
TRBV7-9	TRBJ2-5	NA	ASSLAGGWYETQY
TRBV19	TRBJ2-4	NA	ASSIVWRIAKNIQY
TRBV7-2	TRBJ1-5	NA	ASSLAGHSNQPQH
TRBV11-1	TRBJ2-7	NA	ASSTRQGADEQY
TRBV6-1	TRBJ1-5	few	ASRGTLGQPQH
TRBV6-5	TRBJ2-1	NA	ASSYSGSYNEQF
TRBV29-1	TRBJ2-1	NA	SARLAAYNEQF
TRBV5-1	TRBJ2-7	NA	ASSETEEQY
TRBV28	TRBJ1-2	NA	ASSLLGKYYGYT